This T cell receptor beta chain appears in the sequencing data of a study of regulatory T cells in long-lasting Graves disease. Both iRepertoire HTBI primers and Arm-PCR of CDR3 regions were used to build the TCR beta libraries. Authors' methods: Samples jointly harbored about 65 TRBV and fewer than 15 TRBJ segments. TCRdb reprocessed the multiplex PCR reads via MiXCR and lists one record per CDR3 protein. The authors' filters were not applied to this entry. The top ten clones hold roughly 8% of a sample with around 510,000 distinct CDR3 sequences, roughly 20% of them seen once. Time point here: persistent/refractory GD, antithyroid drugs over 5 years with positive TRAb. Scientists built the TCR library using RNA that was extracted from PBMCs. This clonotype appeared many times. Germline-derived CDR1 and CDR2 are SGDLS and YYNGEE. This CDR3 is 17 amino acids long. Losses at the gene ends were 3 bases for V and 2 bases for J; bases not matched to a gene: 11.

The sequence derives from a female donor with Graves disease. The chain uses TRBV9 and TRBJ2-4; 7 nucleotides agree with TRBD2. Sequencing was performed on peripheral blood mononuclear cells (PBMCs), taken when the disease was refractory, from a patient treated with antithyroid drugs. CDR3 protein: CASSGGLTTETKNIQYF. DNA of the CDR3: TGTGCCAGCAGCGGGGGACTAACCACCGAGACCAAAAACATTCAGTACTTC.